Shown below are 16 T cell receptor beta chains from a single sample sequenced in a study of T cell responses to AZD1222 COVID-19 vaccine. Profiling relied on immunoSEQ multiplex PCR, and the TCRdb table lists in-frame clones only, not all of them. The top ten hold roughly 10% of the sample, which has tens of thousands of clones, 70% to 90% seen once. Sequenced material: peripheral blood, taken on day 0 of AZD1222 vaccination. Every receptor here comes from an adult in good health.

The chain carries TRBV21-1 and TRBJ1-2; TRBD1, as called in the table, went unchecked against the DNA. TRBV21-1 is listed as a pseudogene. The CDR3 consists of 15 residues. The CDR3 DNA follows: TGTGCCAGCAGCAAAGCCCAGGGAACTAACTATGGCTACACCTTC. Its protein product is CASSKAQGTNYGYTF.

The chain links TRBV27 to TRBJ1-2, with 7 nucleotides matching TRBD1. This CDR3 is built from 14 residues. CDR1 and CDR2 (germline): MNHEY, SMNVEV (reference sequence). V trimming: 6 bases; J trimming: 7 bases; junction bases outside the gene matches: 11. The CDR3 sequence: CASRGSGQEGGYTF. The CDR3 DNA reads TGTGCCAGCAGAGGAAGTGGACAGGAGGGTGGCTACACCTTC.

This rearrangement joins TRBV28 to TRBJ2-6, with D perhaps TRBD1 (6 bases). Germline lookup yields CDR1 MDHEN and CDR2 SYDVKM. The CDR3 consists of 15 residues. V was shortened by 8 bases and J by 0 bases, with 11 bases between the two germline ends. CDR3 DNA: TGTGCCAGCGCCGGGACAACCTCTGGGGCCAACGTCCTGACTTTC. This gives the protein CASAGTTSGANVLTF.

In DNA form, the CDR3 reads TGTGCCAGCAGTTTATCGACAGGGCCTCTCTATGGCTACACCTTC. It is translated as CASSLSTGPLYGYTF. The chain uses TRBV27 and TRBJ1-2, with 7 bases fitting TRBD1. V lost 0 bases to trimming and J lost 4 bases; unmatched junction nucleotides: 5. Per the germline V gene, CDR1 is MNHEY and CDR2 is SMNVEV (reference sequence). The CDR3 covers 15 residues.

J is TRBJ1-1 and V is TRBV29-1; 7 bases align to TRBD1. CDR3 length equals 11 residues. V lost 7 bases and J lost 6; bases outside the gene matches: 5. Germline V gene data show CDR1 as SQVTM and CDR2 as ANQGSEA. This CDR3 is CSAMTGSEAFF. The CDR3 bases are TGCAGCGCGATGACAGGGTCTGAAGCTTTCTTT.

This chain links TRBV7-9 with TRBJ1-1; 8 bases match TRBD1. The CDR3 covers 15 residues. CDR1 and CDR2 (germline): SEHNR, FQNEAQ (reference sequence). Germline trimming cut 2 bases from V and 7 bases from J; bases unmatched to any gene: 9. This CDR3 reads CASSLIGQGGGEAFF. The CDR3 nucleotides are TGTGCCAGCAGCTTAATAGGACAGGGCGGCGGTGAAGCTTTCTTT.

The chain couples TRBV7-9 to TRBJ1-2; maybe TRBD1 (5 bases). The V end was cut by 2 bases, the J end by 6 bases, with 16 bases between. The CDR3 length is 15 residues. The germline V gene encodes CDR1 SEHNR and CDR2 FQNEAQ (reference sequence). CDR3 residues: CASSLRSPGIDGYTF. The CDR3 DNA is TGTGCCAGCAGCTTACGAAGTCCAGGGATCGATGGCTACACCTTC.

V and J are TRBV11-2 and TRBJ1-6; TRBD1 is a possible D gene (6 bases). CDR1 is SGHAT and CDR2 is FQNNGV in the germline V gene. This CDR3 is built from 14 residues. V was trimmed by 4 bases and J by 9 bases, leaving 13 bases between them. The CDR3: CASSSQGWGSPLHF. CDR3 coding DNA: TGTGCCAGCAGCTCACAGGGCTGGGGTTCACCCCTCCACTTT.

The chain's CDR3 is CSVLQTVGNTEAFF. In DNA form, the CDR3 reads TGCAGCGTTCTCCAGACGGTGGGGAACACTGAAGCTTTCTTT. V usage is TRBV29-1 and J usage is TRBJ1-1; D is undetermined. Looked up from germline, CDR1 is SQVTM and CDR2 is ANQGSEA. The V end lost 5 bases, the J end lost 1 base, and 14 bases lay between the germline ends. This CDR3 spans 14 amino acids.

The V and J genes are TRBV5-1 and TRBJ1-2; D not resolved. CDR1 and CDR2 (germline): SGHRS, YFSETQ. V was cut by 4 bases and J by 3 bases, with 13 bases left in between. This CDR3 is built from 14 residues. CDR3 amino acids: CASSPSGSYYGYTF. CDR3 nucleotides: TGCGCCAGCAGCCCCTCCGGGAGCTACTATGGCTACACCTTC.

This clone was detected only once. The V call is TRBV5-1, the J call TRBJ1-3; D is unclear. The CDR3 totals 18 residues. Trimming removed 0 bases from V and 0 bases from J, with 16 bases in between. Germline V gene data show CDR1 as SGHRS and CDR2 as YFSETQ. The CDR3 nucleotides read TGCGCCAGCAGCTTGGAGGTCTTACGTCAGAACTCTGGAAACACCATATATTTT. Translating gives CASSLEVLRQNSGNTIYF.

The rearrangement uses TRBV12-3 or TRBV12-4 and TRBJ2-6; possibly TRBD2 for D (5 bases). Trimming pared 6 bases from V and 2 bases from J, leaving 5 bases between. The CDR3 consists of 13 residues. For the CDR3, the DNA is TGTGCCAGCAGGAGGGCTGGGGCCAACGTCCTGACTTTC. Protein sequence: CASRRAGANVLTF.

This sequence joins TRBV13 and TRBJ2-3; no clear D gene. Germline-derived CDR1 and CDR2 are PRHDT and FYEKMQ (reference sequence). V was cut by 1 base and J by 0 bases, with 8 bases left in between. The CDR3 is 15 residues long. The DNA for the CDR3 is TGTGCCAGCAGCTTAGACCAACAGAGCACAGATACGCAGTATTTT. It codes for CASSLDQQSTDTQYF.

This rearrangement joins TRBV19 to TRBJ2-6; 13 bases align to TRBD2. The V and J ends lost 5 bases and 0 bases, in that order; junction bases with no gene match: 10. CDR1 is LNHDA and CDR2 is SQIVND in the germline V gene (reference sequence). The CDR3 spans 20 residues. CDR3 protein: CASSVTLGLAGRSGANVLTF. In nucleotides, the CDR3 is TGTGCCAGTAGTGTGACCCTGGGACTAGCGGGGCGCTCTGGGGCCAACGTCCTGACTTTC.

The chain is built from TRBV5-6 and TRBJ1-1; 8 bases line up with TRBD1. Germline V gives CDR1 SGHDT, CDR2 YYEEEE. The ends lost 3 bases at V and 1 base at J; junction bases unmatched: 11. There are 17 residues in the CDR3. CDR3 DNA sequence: TGTGCCAGCAGCTCCGCCCTGGACAGGGACAGGAACACTGAAGCTTTCTTT. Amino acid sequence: CASSSALDRDRNTEAFF.

The CDR3 coding sequence is TGTGCCAGCAGCCAGCAAGTGAGGGGGTATGGCTACACCTTC. Amino acid sequence: CASSQQVRGYGYTF. The V call is TRBV3-1 (or the pseudogene TRBV3-2), the J call TRBJ1-2, with D possibly matching TRBD1 (6 bases). The CDR3 is 14 amino acids. The germline V gene encodes CDR1 LGHDT and CDR2 YNNKEL (reference sequence). Trimming took 3 bases from V and 5 from J, leaving 13 bases between them.